This T cell receptor beta chain came from a study of cytomegalovirus exposure and HLA in healthy donors. The V gene's germline CDR1 is MGHRA and CDR2 YSYEKL. Trimming at V came to 4 bases and at J to 9 bases, leaving 9 bases not matched to a gene. The CDR3 is made up of 16 amino acids. Study-wide results and caveats: Later work showed greater clonal expansion in HLA-associated TCR beta chains than in equally common others. Prior analysis indicated that the majority of TCR beta V segments exhibited productivity approximately 87% or approximately 30% of the time.

Notes on this clone: Antigen specificity is unknown. The sample contains more than one DNA sequence encoding this CDR3.

Primers: 60 Vbeta forward and 13 Jbeta reverse. Some clones are missing from TCRdb's copy, which holds only in-frame ones; the method was immunoSEQ multiplex PCR. The data contain roughly 220,000 clones, approximately 68% of them singletons. Healthy bone marrow donors made up the cohort. The sequence came from a woman in her twenties or thirties in good health and CMV-seronegative. The sequencing input was PBMCs. V usage is TRBV4-1 and J usage is TRBJ2-1; the match to TRBD2 covers 13 bases. The CDR3 here is CASSRLTSGGAGEQFF. Here the CDR3 DNA reads TGCGCCAGCAGCCGGCTAACTAGCGGGGGGGCCGGTGAGCAGTTCTTC.